One and the same sample provided the 7 T cell receptor delta chains below, sequenced in a study of gamma-delta chains in newborns, infants, children. TCRdb applied CATT to the reads for clone calling. Among 1,000 or so delta-chain clones listed, 0.84% were seen once. Sequencing used blood. The receptors originated from a child in good health.

Points on this clone: The TCRdb protein, from a much larger clone, departs from this DNA's translation at residue 14, likely by read error; the protein shown derives from the DNA. The chain combines TRDV2 with TRDJ1, with 13 nucleotides matching TRDD3. Trimming removed 3 bases from V and 3 bases from J; junction bases left unmatched: 15. This CDR3 is built from 19 residues. CDR1 is GEAIGNYY and CDR2 is EKD in the germline V gene. CDR3 in amino acids: CACDPVLGDTPGGADKLIF. The CDR3 bases are TGTGCCTGTGACCCCGTACTGGGGGATACGCCGGGGGGGGCCGATAAACTCATCTTT.

Comments on this clone: This is likely an artifact of a read error, given a far larger clone one base away. This chain joins TRDV2 and TRDJ1; D tentatively fits TRDD1 or TRDD3 (5 bases each). The germline gives CDR1 GEAIGNYY, CDR2 EKD. The CDR3 runs to 17 residues. The CDR3 coding sequence is TGTGCCCGTGACACCGTGGGGACAAATATGTACACCGATAAACTCATCTTT. Translation gives CARDTVGTNMYTDKLIF.

Of note for this clone: The likely explanation is a read error, given a far larger clone one base away. This chain uses TRDV2 with TRDJ1; the match to TRDD3 covers 7 bases. Germline V gene sequence: CDR1 GEAIGNYY, CDR2 EKD. The V segment lost 0 bases and the J segment 3 bases; nucleotides outside the gene matches: 12. This CDR3 is 17 amino acids long. CDR3 in DNA: TGTGCCTGTGACACCGTAGGGGGATTTATGTACGCCGATAAACTCATCTTT. This encodes CACDTVGGFMYADKLIF.

As for this clone: Just one base apart from a much larger clone, this may be a read error. The J gene is TRDJ1, the V gene TRDV1; 10 bases line up with TRDD3. Germline V gives CDR1 TSWWSYY, CDR2 QGS. The CDR3 length is 17 residues. The trim removed 2 bases at V and 1 base at J, leaving 7 bases unmatched. The CDR3 sequence is CALGERGGIRSTDKLIF. The DNA for the CDR3 is TGTGCTCTTGGGGAAAGGGGGGGGATACGCTCCACCGATAAACTCATCTTT.

This clone came up a few times. This probably arose from a read error, given a far larger clone one base away. Other DNA sequences in the sample encode the same CDR3. The chain recombines TRDV2 with TRDJ1; 13 nucleotides match TRDD3. With V trimmed by 4 bases and J by 0 bases, 16 bases remained unmatched. Germline V gene sequence: CDR1 GEAIGNYY, CDR2 EKD. The CDR3 is made up of 20 amino acids. The CDR3 DNA follows: TGTGCCTGTGATGTCTTACTGGGGGATACGCAGTTAAAGAACACCGATAAACTCATCTTT. Protein product: CACDVLLGDTQLKNTDKLIF.

This clone has only a few counts. This likely stems from a read error, as it lies one base from a far larger clone. The chain links TRDV2 to TRDJ1; TRDD3 agrees at 12 bases. Germline assignment: CDR1 GEAIGNYY and CDR2 EKD. The CDR3 extends over 14 amino acids. Trimming took 5 bases from V and 9 from J; bases not matched to a gene: 9. CDR3 sequence (DNA): TGTGCCTGTGGCGCGGTACTGGGGGATACCGAACTCATCTTT. Protein product: CACGAVLGDTELIF.

This clone was observed a handful of times. It differs at one base from a far larger clone, so likely a read error. At the DNA level, this CDR3 is encoded by other sequences in the same sample as well. J is TRDJ1 and V is TRAV29/DV5, with 13 bases matching TRDD3. The CDR3 consists of 19 residues. Germline values: CDR1 NSMFDY, CDR2 ISSIKDK. CDR3 sequence (DNA): TGTGCAGCAAAACCGTTCCTACTGGGGGATACGCCGTACACAGATAAACTCATCTTT. Translating gives CAAKPFLLGDTPYTDKLIF. The full variable domain, rest sourced from reference TRAV29/DV5 and TRDJ1, is DQQVKQNSPSLSVQEGRISILNCDYTNSMFDYFLWYKKYPAEGPTFLISISSIKDKNEDGRFTVFLNKSAKHLSLHIVPSQPGDSAVYFCAAKPFLLGDTPYTDKLIFGKGTRVTVEP.